The 29 T cell receptor beta chains given below trace back to one sample, sequenced in a study of blood T cells in healthy people across ages. PCR was performed a second time for about 7 to 12 cycles using a sample-barcoded 5' primer and a J-beta primer mix. In TCRdb, the 5' RACE reads were re-called with MiXCR into one record per CDR3 protein. The table lists 1,500,000 or so distinct CDR3 sequences, roughly two fifths of them singletons. The specimen sequenced was blood. These receptors all come from a woman younger than 30 in good health.

The rearrangement joins TRBV3-1 to TRBJ2-1; D not resolved. CDR3 length equals 13 residues. Trimming removed 1 base at V and 10 bases at J, with 11 bases between. The germline V gene encodes CDR1 LGHDT and CDR2 YNNKEL (reference sequence). The CDR3 spells CASSQGLLGEQFF. The CDR3 region has the DNA TGTGCCAGCAGCCAAGGACTTTTAGGGGAGCAGTTCTTC.

The CDR3 sequence: CSVWREGVSYNEQFF. Here the CDR3 DNA reads TGCAGCGTGTGGAGGGAAGGGGTCTCCTACAATGAGCAGTTCTTC. V and J are TRBV29-1 and TRBJ2-1; weak D call: TRBD2 (6 bases). This CDR3 comprises 15 residues. Between the trimmed V and J ends, which lost 6 bases and 0 bases, there was a span of 15 bases. Germline CDR1 reads SQVTM; CDR2 reads ANQGSEA.

Here the CDR3 DNA reads TGCAGTGCTAGCCCCCCTAGCGGCAAATATTTCACAGATACGCAGTATTTT. Encoded protein: CSASPPSGKYFTDTQYF. This chain uses TRBV20-1 with TRBJ2-3; 7 bases agree with TRBD2. Germline CDR1 and CDR2: DFQATT and SNEGSKA (reference sequence). CDR3 length: 17 residues. After removal of 3 bases from V and 2 bases from J, the junction contained 14 bases not matched to a gene.

A few counts support this clonotype. The chain employs TRBV7-6 and TRBJ2-7; 7 bases line up with TRBD1. With V trimmed by 5 bases and J by 2 bases, 6 bases remained unmatched. Germline V CDR1 and CDR2: SGHVS, FNYEAQ. The CDR3 length is 14 residues. CDR3 DNA sequence: TGTGCCAGCAGCCTCGACAGGGACGCCTACGAGCAGTACTTC. Protein product: CASSLDRDAYEQYF. The complete variable domain, with remaining parts taken from reference TRBV7-6 and TRBJ2-7, reads GAGVSQSPRYKVTKRGQDVALRCDPISGHVSLYWYRQALGQGPEFLTYFNYEAQQDKSGLPNDRFSAERPEGSISTLTIQRTEQRDSAMYRCASSLDRDAYEQYFGPGTRLTVT.

This clonotype was recorded a few times. This rearrangement joins TRBV6-6 to TRBJ2-2; TRBD1 matches 9 bases. The CDR3 sequence is 16 residues long. The V and J ends lost 3 bases and 1 base, in that order; junction bases with no gene match: 3. The V gene's germline CDR1 is MNHNY and CDR2 SVGAGI (reference sequence). The CDR3 loop reads CASSYTGGLNTGELFF. The CDR3, as DNA: TGTGCCAGCAGTTATACAGGGGGCCTGAACACCGGGGAGCTGTTTTTT.

This clonotype was detected many times. V and J are TRBV12-3 or TRBV12-4 and TRBJ2-5; D is uncertain. The length of the CDR3 is 13 residues. V dropped 3 bases and J dropped 5 bases, with 10 bases sitting between them. CDR3 DNA: TGTGCCAGCAGTTTTTCGTCCCGGGAGACCCAGTACTTC. Translated, it gives CASSFSSRETQYF.

The rearrangement joins TRBV29-1 to TRBJ1-3; a possible D gene is TRBD1 (5 bases). Trimming removed 6 bases from V and 0 bases from J, with 18 bases in between. This CDR3 is 16 amino acids long. The V gene's germline CDR1 is SQVTM and CDR2 ANQGSEA. CDR3 in amino acids: CSVKPAGYSSGNTIYF. In nucleotides, the CDR3 is TGCAGCGTGAAGCCGGCAGGGTACTCCTCTGGAAACACCATATATTTT.

At least ten counts were recorded for this clonotype. An end of the junction differs from the germline gene, which may be a read error. The chain employs TRBV4-3 and TRBJ2-7; perhaps D is TRBD1 or TRBD2 (5 bases each). Per germline, CDR1 LGHNA and CDR2 YSLEER. CDR3 length: 14 residues. CDR3 nucleotide sequence: TGTGCCAGCAGCTTAGGGACGGGAACCTACGAGCAGTACTTC. Amino acids: CASSLGTGTYEQYF.

This clonotype was found a few times. The chain employs TRBV7-2 and TRBJ1-6; D not certain. Germline-derived CDR1 and CDR2 are SGHTA and FQGNSA. The V end lost 3 bases, the J end lost 0 bases, and 6 bases lay between the germline ends. The CDR3 extends over 15 amino acids. CDR3 DNA sequence: TGTGCCAGCAGCTTCTCTGGCTCCTATAATTCACCCCTCCACTTT. As protein: CASSFSGSYNSPLHF. Full variable domain (outside the CDR3, taken from reference TRBV7-2 and TRBJ1-6): GAGVSQSPSNKVTEKGKDVELRCDPISGHTALYWYRQSLGQGLEFLIYFQGNSAPDKSGLPSDRFSAERTGGSVSTLTIQRTQQEDSAVYLCASSFSGSYNSPLHFGNGTRLTVT.

The chain carries TRBV11-2 and TRBJ2-3; TRBD2 agrees at 9 bases. The CDR3 sequence is 19 residues long. From germline, CDR1 is SGHAT and CDR2 FQNNGV. The V and J ends lost 5 bases and 2 bases, in that order; junction bases with no gene match: 17. The CDR3 nucleotides are TGTGCCAGCAGCCATTACCGGAGCGGGGGGCCCTCAATCACAGATACGCAGTATTTT. It encodes CASSHYRSGGPSITDTQYF.

Worth noting for this clonotype: One end of the junction is discordant with germline, which a read error may explain. The rearrangement joins TRBV4-3 to TRBJ2-6, with a tentative D call TRBD1 (5 bases). This CDR3 has 16 amino acids. CDR1 LGHNA and CDR2 YSLEER come from the germline V gene. CDR3: CASSQEPASGASVLTF. CDR3 nucleotide sequence: TGCGCCAGCAGCCAAGAACCAGCCTCTGGGGCCAGCGTCCTGACTTTC.

This chain links TRBV20-1 with TRBJ1-1; no firm D call. The CDR3 consists of 11 residues. Trimming cost V 5 bases and J 4 bases, with 8 bases left between them. Germline-derived CDR1 and CDR2 are DFQATT and SNEGSKA (reference sequence). Written as DNA, the CDR3 is TGCAGTGCTTCTCTGAGCACTGAAGCTTTCTTT. It yields the protein CSASLSTEAFF.

This clonotype was detected a few times. The chain combines TRBV6-1 with TRBJ2-3, with unresolved D. Trimming shortened V by 2 bases and J by 4 bases, and 19 bases separated the two germline ends. Germline CDR1 reads MNHNS; CDR2 reads SASEGT. The CDR3 is 17 amino acids. In DNA form, the CDR3 reads TGTGCCAGCAGTGAATTAGGAAGCAGCAAGTTGCCAGATACGCAGTATTTT. Encoded protein: CASSELGSSKLPDTQYF.

The rearrangement uses TRBV30 and TRBJ1-1; 7 nucleotides match TRBD1. Per the germline V gene, CDR1 is GTSNPN and CDR2 is SVGIG (reference sequence). The trim removed 2 bases at V and 6 bases at J, leaving 6 bases unmatched. The length of the CDR3 is 13 residues. CDR3 nucleotide sequence: TGTGCCTGGAGTTGGGGACAGCTTCCTGAAGCTTTCTTT. Translating gives CAWSWGQLPEAFF.

With regard to this clonotype: The junction shows a germline mismatch at one end, possibly a read error. The V gene is TRBV27, the J gene TRBJ2-2, with a tentative D call TRBD2 (6 bases). Germline V gene sequence: CDR1 MNHEY, CDR2 SMNVEV (reference sequence). This CDR3 is built from 14 residues. The CDR3 DNA follows: TGTGCCAGCAGTTTACTAGACTACACCGGGGGGCTGTTTTTT. Translating gives CASSLLDYTGGLFF.

V gene TRBV20-1 combines with J gene TRBJ2-7; D is perhaps TRBD2 (6 bases). V lost 0 bases to trimming and J lost 7 bases, with 16 bases between them. This CDR3 region has 14 residues. Germline CDR1 reads DFQATT; CDR2 reads SNEGSKA (reference sequence). The CDR3: CSAREYTRTTEQYF. The CDR3, as DNA: TGCAGTGCTAGAGAGTACACTAGGACTACAGAGCAGTACTTC.

This clonotype was counted between two and nine times. The V gene is TRBV2, the J gene TRBJ1-5; D call uncertain. Trimming pared 2 bases from V and 5 bases from J, leaving 10 bases between. CDR3 length equals 14 residues. Germline-derived CDR1 and CDR2 are SNHLY and FYNNEI. As DNA, the CDR3 is TGTGCCAGCAGTGAACTTGCGTATGATCAGCCCCAGCATTTT. Translating it yields CASSELAYDQPQHF.

This clonotype appeared a few times. The V gene is TRBV4-3, the J gene TRBJ1-1, with 7 bases that match TRBD1. This CDR3 comprises 14 residues. The J segment lost 5 bases and the V segment lost 4 bases, leaving 7 bases of the junction unmatched. CDR1 is LGHNA, CDR2 YSLEER, per germline. CDR3 in amino acids: CASSLLRGGTEAFF. The CDR3 DNA follows: TGCGCCAGCAGCCTCCTCAGGGGGGGGACTGAAGCTTTCTTT.

This clonotype turned up a few times. The J gene is TRBJ1-2, the V gene TRBV10-2; D possibly corresponds to TRBD1 (6 bases). The V gene lost 6 bases and the J gene lost 4 bases, with 15 bases spanning the gap. The germline V gene encodes CDR1 WSHSY and CDR2 SAAADI. The CDR3 runs 14 residues. CDR3 DNA: TGCGCCAGCAGCGCCCCGGACAGAGGCTATGGCTACACCTTC. It encodes CASSAPDRGYGYTF.

The genes are TRBV2 and TRBJ2-1; TRBD2 is a possible D gene (6 bases). Trimming took 2 bases from V and 6 from J, leaving 14 bases between them. Germline assignment: CDR1 SNHLY and CDR2 FYNNEI. This CDR3 comprises 15 residues. CDR3 protein: CASSESQRVPNEQFF. The CDR3 bases are TGTGCCAGCAGTGAATCCCAGCGGGTGCCCAATGAGCAGTTCTTC.

There are a few counts of this clonotype. The V call is TRBV6-6, the J call TRBJ1-2; D is uncertain. Germline CDR1 and CDR2: MNHNY and SVGAGI (reference sequence). The CDR3 contains 12 residues. The V end was cut by 6 bases, the J end by 3 bases, with 8 bases between. The CDR3 sequence is CASRRTDYGYTF. The DNA for the CDR3 is TGTGCCAGCAGACGGACGGACTATGGCTACACCTTC.

This CDR3 reads CASSRRGGGAKDKNIQYF. The CDR3 DNA reads as TGCGCCAGCAGCCGAAGAGGCGGGGGGGCTAAAGACAAAAACATTCAGTACTTC. The chain links TRBV4-3 to TRBJ2-4; TRBD2 matches 9 bases. Germline-derived CDR1 and CDR2 are LGHNA and YSLEER. CDR3 length: 18 residues. With V trimmed by 4 bases and J by 3 bases, 13 bases remained unmatched.

The chain carries TRBV21-1 and TRBJ2-7; whether TRBD1, the table's D call, matches the DNA was not checked. TRBV21-1 is given as a pseudogene. This CDR3 is built from 13 residues. The CDR3 region is CASGHNLFYEQYF. The CDR3 region has the DNA TGTGCCAGCGGACATAACCTTTTTTACGAGCAGTACTTC.

This clonotype was counted once. The J gene is TRBJ1-5, the V gene TRBV19, with 7 bases that match TRBD1. Germline loops: CDR1 LNHDA, CDR2 SQIVND (reference sequence). V lost 5 bases to trimming and J lost 0 bases; unmatched junction nucleotides: 13. The CDR3 extends over 18 amino acids. CDR3 DNA sequence: TGTGCCAGTAGTCCCTCCCCCGGGACAGAAAATAGCAATCAGCCCCAGCATTTT. It codes for CASSPSPGTENSNQPQHF.

A few counts support this clonotype. V and J are TRBV3-1 and TRBJ2-1, with TRBD2 matching 13 bases. CDR1 and CDR2 (germline): LGHDT, YNNKEL (reference sequence). The CDR3 contains 16 residues. V was pared by 5 bases and J by 6 bases, with 7 bases of the junction left unmatched. In nucleotides, the CDR3 is TGTGCCAGCAGCTCTCCCCGACTAGCGGGGGGCAATGAGCAGTTCTTC. Amino acid sequence: CASSSPRLAGGNEQFF.

CDR3 amino acids: CASSPGSSGDYEQYF. The DNA for the CDR3 is TGTGCCAGCAGTCCTGGGTCTAGCGGGGACTACGAGCAGTACTTC. J is TRBJ2-4 and V is TRBV28; 9 nucleotides match TRBD2. The tail of the sequence fits TRBJ2-7 better, so the J call may be wrong. The CDR3 is 15 residues long. Germline V gene sequence: CDR1 MDHEN, CDR2 SYDVKM.

V is TRBV7-2 and J is TRBJ2-4; no firm D call. Matching the DNA end better, TRBJ2-5 makes the J call doubtful. Germline V lookup: CDR1 SGHTA, CDR2 FQGNSA. The CDR3 is 14 residues long. The DNA of the CDR3 is TGTGCCAGCAGCTCCGGTTTCGGCGAGGAGACCCAGTACTTC. Its protein is CASSSGFGEETQYF.

This clonotype showed up just a few times. The chain joins TRBV29-1 to TRBJ2-5; weak D call: TRBD2 (6 bases). V was cut by 6 bases and J by 1 base, with 12 bases left in between. The germline gives CDR1 SQVTM, CDR2 ANQGSEA. CDR3 length equals 13 residues. The CDR3 spells CSVAGRAQETQYF. The CDR3 DNA sequence: TGCAGCGTAGCCGGGAGAGCCCAAGAGACCCAGTACTTC.

This clonotype was counted between two and nine times. The CDR3: CASSPTAGSYNEQFF. The CDR3 DNA sequence: TGCGCCAGCAGCCCGACTGCCGGCTCCTACAATGAGCAGTTCTTC. This chain connects TRBV4-1 to TRBJ2-1; no firm D call. Trimming removed 4 bases from V and 0 bases from J, with 10 bases in between. This CDR3 spans 15 amino acids. The germline V gene encodes CDR1 MGHRA and CDR2 YSYEKL.